This T cell receptor (beta chain) is from a study of response to subunit inactivated influenza vaccine. Findings and caveats of the study: Researchers suggested that each seasonal influenza vaccination recruits few new T cells.

This clonotype was detected only a few times. Its target is not known. Per the germline V gene, CDR1 is SGHRS and CDR2 is YFSETQ. Deletions cut 0 bases from V and 4 bases from J, with 13 bases between. The length of the CDR3 is 15 residues. Via MiXCR, TCRdb re-called the RT-PCR reads, giving one row per CDR3 protein. Among about 310,000 distinct CDR3 sequences listed, 21% were seen once. The sequence derives from a man aged 50 to 75 who received an inactivated influenza vaccine. The chain links TRBV5-1 to TRBJ1-1; D gene uncertain. The sequencing here drew on PBMCs from blood, taken 21 months after vaccination. The CDR3 DNA sequence: TGCGCCAGCAGCTTGGATGTGGGTTTGGGCACTGAAGCTTTCTTT. Translation: CASSLDVGLGTEAFF.